This T cell receptor beta chain came from a study of shared clonotypes between healthy human individuals. Clones were read by immunoSEQ multiplex PCR, and TCRdb kept only the in-frame ones, dropping some. This sample yields approximately 2,300,000 clones, of which around 92% are seen a single time; 0.37% belongs to the top ten. The CDR3 spans 15 residues. Germline-derived CDR1 and CDR2 are SQVTM and ANQGSEA. The ends were cut back, 3 bases at V and 2 bases at J, with 16 bases in the middle. This clone has just a few counts. The chain couples TRBV29-1 to TRBJ1-1; tentatively, D is TRBD1 (5 bases). The sequenced material came from naive CD4+ T cells from PBMCs. Subset given: CD45RA+ positively selected. The TCR originated in a man between 18 and 29 years old in good health. Some clones in this sample may be carry-over from other donors' samples. Written as DNA, the CDR3 is TGCAGCGTTGATCTGGTTGCGGGGGGTAACACTGAAGCTTTCTTT. Its protein product is CSVDLVAGGNTEAFF.